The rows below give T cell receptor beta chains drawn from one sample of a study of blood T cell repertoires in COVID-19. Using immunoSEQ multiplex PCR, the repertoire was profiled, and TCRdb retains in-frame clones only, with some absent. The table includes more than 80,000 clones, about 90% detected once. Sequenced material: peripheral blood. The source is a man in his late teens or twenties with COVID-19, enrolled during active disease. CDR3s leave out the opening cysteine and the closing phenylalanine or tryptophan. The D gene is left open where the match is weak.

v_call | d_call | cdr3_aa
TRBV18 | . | ASSPPDIASVAGRY
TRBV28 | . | ASKDLGGEAYNSPLH
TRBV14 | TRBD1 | ASSAGTGLYNEQF
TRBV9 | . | ASSVGEGIRNTIY
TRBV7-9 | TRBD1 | ASRSRDSHSPLH
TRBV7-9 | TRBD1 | ASSQDRGRAEAF
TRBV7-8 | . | ASSLSSLSSPLH
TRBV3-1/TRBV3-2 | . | ASSRIDRNNEQF
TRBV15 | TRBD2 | ATSRDRLAGVETQY
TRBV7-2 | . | ASSLTAGDSPLH
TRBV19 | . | ASSISYVNTGELF
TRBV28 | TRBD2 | ASSLGQRERPNTGELF
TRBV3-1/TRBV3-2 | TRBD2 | ASSQDASGRFDTQY
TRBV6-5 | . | ASSLTDRRAYEQY
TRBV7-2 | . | ASSLAGGEQY
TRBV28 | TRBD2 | ASSLYRLAGYNEQF
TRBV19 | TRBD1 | ASRTGSNQPQH